This T cell receptor beta chain comes out of a study of CD8 T cells in ankylosing spondylitis. Whole-study findings and limits: Disease-linked clones proved CD8+ and comparatively uncommon in peripheral blood. For ankylosing spondylitis blood, a TCR beta motif of eight or nine highly homologous variants appeared characteristic. Matched ankylosing spondylitis synovial fluid reportedly showed significant enrichment of disease-linked clones.

CDR3 size: 16 residues. From germline, CDR1 is SGHRS and CDR2 YFSETQ. The sample holds a few counts of this clonotype. Its target is not known. One junction end does not reproduce the germline sequence, and a read error may be involved. With molecular barcodes, quantitative 5'-RACE was used to make the TCR beta libraries. TCRdb independently ran MiXCR on the 5' RACE reads; one entry per CDR3 protein. The repertoire holds 300,000 to 350,000 distinct CDR3 sequences, with less than 25% as singletons. This chain uses TRBV5-1 with TRBJ2-7; 10 bases fit TRBD2. The sequenced sample was blood, either unsorted or a sorted T cell fraction (not recorded which). The receptor was derived from a female donor with ankylosing spondylitis or in good health (not recorded which). As DNA, the CDR3 is TGCGCCAGCAGCTTGCCCCTAGCGGGAGCCTCCAACGAGCAGTACTTC. Protein product: CASSLPLAGASNEQYF.